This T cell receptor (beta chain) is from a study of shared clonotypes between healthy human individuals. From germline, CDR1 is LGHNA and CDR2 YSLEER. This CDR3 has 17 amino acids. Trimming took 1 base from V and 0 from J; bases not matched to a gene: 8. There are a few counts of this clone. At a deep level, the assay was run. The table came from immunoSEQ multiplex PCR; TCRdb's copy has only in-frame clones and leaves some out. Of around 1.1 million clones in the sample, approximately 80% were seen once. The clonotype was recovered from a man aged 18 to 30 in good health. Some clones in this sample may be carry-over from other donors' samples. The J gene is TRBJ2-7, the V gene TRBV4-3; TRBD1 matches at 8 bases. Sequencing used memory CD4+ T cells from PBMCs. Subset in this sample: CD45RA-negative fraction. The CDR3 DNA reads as TGCGCCAGCAGCCAAGCCGCACCGGGACAGGACTCCTACGAGCAGTACTTC. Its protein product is CASSQAAPGQDSYEQYF.